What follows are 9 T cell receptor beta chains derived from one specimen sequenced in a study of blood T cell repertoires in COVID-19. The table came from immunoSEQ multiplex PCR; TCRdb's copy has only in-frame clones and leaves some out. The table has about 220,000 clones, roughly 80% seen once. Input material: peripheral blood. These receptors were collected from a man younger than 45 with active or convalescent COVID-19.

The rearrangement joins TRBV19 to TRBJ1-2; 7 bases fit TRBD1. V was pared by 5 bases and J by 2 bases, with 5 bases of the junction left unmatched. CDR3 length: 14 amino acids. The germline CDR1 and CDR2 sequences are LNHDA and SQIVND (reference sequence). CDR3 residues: CASSLRDRNYGYTF. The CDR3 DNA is TGTGCCAGTAGTCTCCGGGACAGAAACTATGGCTACACCTTC. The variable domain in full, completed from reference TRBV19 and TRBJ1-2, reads DGGITQSPKYLFRKEGQNVTLSCEQNLNHDAMYWYRQDPGQGLRLIYYSQIVNDFQKGDIAEGYSVSREKKESFPLTVTSAQKNPTAFYLCASSLRDRNYGYTFGSGTRLTVV.

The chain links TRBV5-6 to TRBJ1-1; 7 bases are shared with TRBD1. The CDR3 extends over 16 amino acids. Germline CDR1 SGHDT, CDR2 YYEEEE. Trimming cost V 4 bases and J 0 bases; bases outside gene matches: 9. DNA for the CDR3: TGTGCCAGCAGCCTCCGACAGGGAGCGGTGAACACTGAAGCTTTCTTT. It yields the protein CASSLRQGAVNTEAFF.

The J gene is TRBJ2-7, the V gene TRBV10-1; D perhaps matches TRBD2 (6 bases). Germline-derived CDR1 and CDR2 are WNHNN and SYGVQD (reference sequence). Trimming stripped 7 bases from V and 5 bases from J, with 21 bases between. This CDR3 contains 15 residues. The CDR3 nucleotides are TGCGCCAGCAATACGCGGGGAGGAGGGAACCACGAGCAGTACTTC. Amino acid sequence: CASNTRGGGNHEQYF.

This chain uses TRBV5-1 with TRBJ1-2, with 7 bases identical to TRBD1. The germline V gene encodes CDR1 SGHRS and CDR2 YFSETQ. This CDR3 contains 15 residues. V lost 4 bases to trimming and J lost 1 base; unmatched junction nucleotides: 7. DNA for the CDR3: TGCGCCAGCAGCCCACAGACAGGGCATAACTATGGCTACACCTTC. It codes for CASSPQTGHNYGYTF.

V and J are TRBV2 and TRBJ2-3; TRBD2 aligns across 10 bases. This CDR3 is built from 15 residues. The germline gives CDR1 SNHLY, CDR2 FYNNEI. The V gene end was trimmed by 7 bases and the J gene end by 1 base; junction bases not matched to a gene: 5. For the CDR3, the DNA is TGTGCCAGCACATCGGGGACTAGCGGCACAGATACGCAGTATTTT. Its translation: CASTSGTSGTDTQYF.

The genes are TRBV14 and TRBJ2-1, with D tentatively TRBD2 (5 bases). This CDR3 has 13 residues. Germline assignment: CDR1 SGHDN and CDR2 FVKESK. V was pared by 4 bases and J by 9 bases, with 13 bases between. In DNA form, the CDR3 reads TGTGCCAGCAGCCCCTTGGACTCCAGTGAGCAGTTCTTC. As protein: CASSPLDSSEQFF.

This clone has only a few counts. CDR3 sequence: CASSVALQGVGANVLTF. The CDR3 bases are TGTGCCAGCAGCGTAGCCCTCCAGGGGGTCGGGGCCAACGTCCTGACTTTC. V is TRBV9 and J is TRBJ2-6; 7 bases align to TRBD1. In germline, CDR1 is SGDLS, CDR2 YYNGEE. CDR3 length equals 17 residues. V lost 0 bases, J lost 4 bases, and 7 bases stayed unmatched.

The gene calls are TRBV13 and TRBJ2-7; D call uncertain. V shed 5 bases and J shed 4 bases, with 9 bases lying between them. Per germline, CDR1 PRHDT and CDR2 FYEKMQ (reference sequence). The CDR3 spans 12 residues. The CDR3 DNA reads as TGTGCCAGCAGCCTAACTATTTACGAGCAGTACTTC. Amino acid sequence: CASSLTIYEQYF.

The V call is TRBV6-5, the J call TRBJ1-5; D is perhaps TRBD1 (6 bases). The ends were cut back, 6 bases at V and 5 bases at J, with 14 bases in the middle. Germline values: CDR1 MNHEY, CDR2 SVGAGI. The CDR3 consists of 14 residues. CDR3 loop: CASSSHRDDQPQHF. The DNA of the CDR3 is TGTGCCAGCAGCTCACACAGGGATGATCAGCCCCAGCATTTT.